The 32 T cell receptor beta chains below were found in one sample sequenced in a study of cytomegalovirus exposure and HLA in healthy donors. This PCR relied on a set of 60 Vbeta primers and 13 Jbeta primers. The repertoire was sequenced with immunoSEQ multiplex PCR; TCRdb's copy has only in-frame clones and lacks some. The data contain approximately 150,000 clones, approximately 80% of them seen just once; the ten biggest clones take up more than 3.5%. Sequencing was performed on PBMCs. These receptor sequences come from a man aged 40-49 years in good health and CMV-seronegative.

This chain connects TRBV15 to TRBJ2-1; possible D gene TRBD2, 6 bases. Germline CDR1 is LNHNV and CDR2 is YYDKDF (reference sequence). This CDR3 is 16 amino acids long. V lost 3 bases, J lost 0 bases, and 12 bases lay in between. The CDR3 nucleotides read TGTGCCACCAGCAGGCCTCCTAGCGTCTCCTACAATGAGCAGTTCTTC. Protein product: CATSRPPSVSYNEQFF. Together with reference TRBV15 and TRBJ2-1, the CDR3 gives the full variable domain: DAMVIQNPRYQVTQFGKPVTLSCSQTLNHNVMYWYQQKSSQAPKLLFHYYDKDFNNEADTPDNFQSRRPNTSFCFLDIRSPGLGDTAMYLCATSRPPSVSYNEQFFGPGTRLTVL.

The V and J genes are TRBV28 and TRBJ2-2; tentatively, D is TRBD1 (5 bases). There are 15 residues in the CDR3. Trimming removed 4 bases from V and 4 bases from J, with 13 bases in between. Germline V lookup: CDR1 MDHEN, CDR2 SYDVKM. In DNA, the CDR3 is TGTGCCAGCAGTTCCACAGGATCCCCCACCGGGGAGCTGTTTTTT. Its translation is CASSSTGSPTGELFF.

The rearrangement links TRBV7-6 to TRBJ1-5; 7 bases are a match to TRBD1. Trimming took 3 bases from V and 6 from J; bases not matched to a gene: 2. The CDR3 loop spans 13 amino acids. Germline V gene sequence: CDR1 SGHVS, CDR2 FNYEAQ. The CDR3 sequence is CASSLYRGQPQHF. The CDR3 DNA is TGTGCCAGCAGCTTGTACAGGGGTCAGCCCCAGCATTTT.

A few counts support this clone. In nucleotides, the CDR3 is TGTGCCAGCAGCTTGGGGACAGCCCCGGGGCAGTACTTC. Protein sequence: CASSLGTAPGQYF. The chain combines TRBV7-9 with TRBJ2-5; 7 bases match TRBD1. The V gene end was trimmed by 3 bases and the J gene end by 11 bases; junction bases not matched to a gene: 9. The CDR3 totals 13 residues. Per germline, CDR1 SEHNR and CDR2 FQNEAQ (reference sequence). Full variable domain (rest looked up from reference TRBV7-9 and TRBJ2-5): DTGVSQNPRHKITKRGQNVTFRCDPISEHNRLYWYRQTLGQGPEFLTYFQNEAQLEKSRLLSDRFSAERPKGSFSTLEIQRTEQGDSAMYLCASSLGTAPGQYFGPGTRLLVL.

CDR3 bases: TGTGCCATCAGTGAGCCAGAACAGGGGTCCTACGAGCAGTACTTC. It specifies CAISEPEQGSYEQYF. The V gene is TRBV10-3, the J gene TRBJ2-7; 7 bases agree with TRBD1. The CDR3 is 15 amino acids. J was trimmed by 1 base and V by 2 bases; bases with no gene match: 5. CDR1 and CDR2 (germline): ENHRY, SYGVKD.

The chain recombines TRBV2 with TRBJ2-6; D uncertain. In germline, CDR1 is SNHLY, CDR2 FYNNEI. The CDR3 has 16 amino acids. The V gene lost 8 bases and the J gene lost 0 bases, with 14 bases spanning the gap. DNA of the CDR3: TGTGCCAGCCGCAGTGGCCTCAGCTCTGGGGCCAACGTCCTGACTTTC. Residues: CASRSGLSSGANVLTF.

The DNA of the CDR3 is TGTGCCAGCGATACTACTGCTAGGCCTAGGAACATTCAGTACTTC. Its translation: CASDTTARPRNIQYF. The chain links TRBV27 to TRBJ2-4; D is ambiguous. V was cut by 8 bases and J by 7 bases, with 21 bases left in between. Germline V gene sequence: CDR1 MNHEY, CDR2 SMNVEV (reference sequence). The CDR3 is 15 residues long.

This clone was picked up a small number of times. The DNA of the CDR3 is TGTGCCATCAGTGTCGACAGTTATTCACCCCTCCACTTT. Amino acid sequence: CAISVDSYSPLHF. V gene TRBV10-3 combines with J gene TRBJ1-6; TRBD1 might be the D (5 bases). The CDR3 extends over 13 amino acids. The germline V and J ends were trimmed by 4 bases and 8 bases, with 9 bases remaining between them. In germline, CDR1 is ENHRY, CDR2 SYGVKD.

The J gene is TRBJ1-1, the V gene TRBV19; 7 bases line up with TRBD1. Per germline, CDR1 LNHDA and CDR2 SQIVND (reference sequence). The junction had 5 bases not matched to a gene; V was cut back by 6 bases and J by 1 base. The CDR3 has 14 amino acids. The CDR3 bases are TGTGCCAGTAGCCCACAGGGGACGAACACTGAAGCTTTCTTT. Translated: CASSPQGTNTEAFF. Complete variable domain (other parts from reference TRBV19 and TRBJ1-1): DGGITQSPKYLFRKEGQNVTLSCEQNLNHDAMYWYRQDPGQGLRLIYYSQIVNDFQKGDIAEGYSVSREKKESFPLTVTSAQKNPTAFYLCASSPQGTNTEAFFGQGTRLTVV.

The CDR3 nucleotides are TGTGCCAGTATCGACAGGGGGGAAACCGGGGAGCTGTTTTTT. Protein product: CASIDRGETGELFF. The chain recombines TRBV19 with TRBJ2-2, with 9 bases identical to TRBD1. Germline V gives CDR1 LNHDA, CDR2 SQIVND (reference sequence). This CDR3 region has 14 residues. V was clipped by 7 bases and J by 5 bases; unmatched bases: 5.

The CDR3 DNA follows: TGTGCCAGCAGCTCGAAACAGGGGGCGCCTGCTAATGAAAAACTGTTTTTT. Encoded protein: CASSSKQGAPANEKLFF. The chain recombines TRBV5-6 with TRBJ1-4, with 9 bases identical to TRBD1. The V gene end was trimmed by 3 bases and the J gene end by 3 bases; junction bases not matched to a gene: 9. This CDR3 comprises 17 residues. Per the germline V gene, CDR1 is SGHDT and CDR2 is YYEEEE. Drawing the rest from reference TRBV5-6 and TRBJ1-4, the complete variable domain is DAGVTQSPTHLIKTRGQQVTLRCSPKSGHDTVSWYQQALGQGPQFIFQYYEEEERQRGNFPDRFSGHQFPNYSSELNVNALLLGDSALYLCASSSKQGAPANEKLFFGSGTQLSVL.

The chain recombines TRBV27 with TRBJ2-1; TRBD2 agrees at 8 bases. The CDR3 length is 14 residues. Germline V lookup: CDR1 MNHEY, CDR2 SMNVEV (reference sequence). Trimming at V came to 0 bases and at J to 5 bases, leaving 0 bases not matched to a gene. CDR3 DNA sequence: TGTGCCAGCAGTTTATCGACTAGCGACAATGAGCAGTTCTTC. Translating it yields CASSLSTSDNEQFF.

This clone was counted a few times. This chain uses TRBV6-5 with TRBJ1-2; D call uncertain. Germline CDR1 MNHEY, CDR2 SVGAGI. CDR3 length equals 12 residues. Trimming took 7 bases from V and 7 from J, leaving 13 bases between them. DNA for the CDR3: TGTGCCAGCACTGAGAGAGGTCTTGGCTACACCTTC. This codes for CASTERGLGYTF.

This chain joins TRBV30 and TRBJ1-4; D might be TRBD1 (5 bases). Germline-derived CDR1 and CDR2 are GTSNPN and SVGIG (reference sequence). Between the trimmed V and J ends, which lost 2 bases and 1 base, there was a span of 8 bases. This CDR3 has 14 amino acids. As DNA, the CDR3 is TGTGCCTGGAGTCTAGGGGTAACTAATGAAAAACTGTTTTTT. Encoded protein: CAWSLGVTNEKLFF.

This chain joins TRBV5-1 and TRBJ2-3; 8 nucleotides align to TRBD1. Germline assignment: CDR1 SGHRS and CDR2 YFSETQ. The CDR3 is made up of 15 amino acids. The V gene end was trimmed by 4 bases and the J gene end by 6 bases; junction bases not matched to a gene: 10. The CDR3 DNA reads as TGCGCCAGCAGCGTCTCTTCAGGGGGCGCGGATACGCAGTATTTT. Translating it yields CASSVSSGGADTQYF.

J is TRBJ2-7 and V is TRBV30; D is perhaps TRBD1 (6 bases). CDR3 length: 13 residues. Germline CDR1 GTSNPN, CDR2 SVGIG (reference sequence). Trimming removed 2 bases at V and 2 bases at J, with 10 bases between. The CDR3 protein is CAWSSDSTYEQYF. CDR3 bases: TGTGCCTGGAGTTCGGACAGCACCTACGAGCAGTACTTC.

CDR3 sequence (DNA): TGCGCCAGCGCCACCGGGACTAGTTCGACCTACGAGCAGTACTTC. Amino acids: CASATGTSSTYEQYF. The rearrangement links TRBV5-1 to TRBJ2-7; TRBD2 agrees at 8 bases. CDR1 SGHRS and CDR2 YFSETQ come from the germline V gene. This CDR3 region has 15 residues. Trimming at V came to 7 bases and at J to 2 bases, leaving 11 bases not matched to a gene.

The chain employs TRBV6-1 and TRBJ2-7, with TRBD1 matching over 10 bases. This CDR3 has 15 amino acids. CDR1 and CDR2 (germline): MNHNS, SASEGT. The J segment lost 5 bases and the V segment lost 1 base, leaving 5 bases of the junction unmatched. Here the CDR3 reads CASSEVIGTGDEQYF. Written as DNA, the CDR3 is TGTGCCAGCAGTGAAGTGATTGGGACAGGGGACGAGCAGTACTTC.

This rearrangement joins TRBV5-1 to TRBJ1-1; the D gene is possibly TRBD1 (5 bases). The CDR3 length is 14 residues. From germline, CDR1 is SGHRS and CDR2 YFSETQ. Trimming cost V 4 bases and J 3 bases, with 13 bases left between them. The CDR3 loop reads CASSKQAGDTEAFF. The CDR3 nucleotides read TGCGCCAGCAGCAAACAGGCTGGGGACACTGAAGCTTTCTTT.

This CDR3 reads CASGAQHQPQHF. In DNA, the CDR3 is TGTGCCAGCGGGGCACAGCATCAGCCCCAGCATTTT. The V call is TRBV28, the J call TRBJ1-5, with D tentatively TRBD1 (5 bases). Germline CDR1 is MDHEN and CDR2 is SYDVKM. The CDR3 is made up of 12 amino acids. V lost 8 bases to trimming and J lost 5 bases, with 10 bases between them.

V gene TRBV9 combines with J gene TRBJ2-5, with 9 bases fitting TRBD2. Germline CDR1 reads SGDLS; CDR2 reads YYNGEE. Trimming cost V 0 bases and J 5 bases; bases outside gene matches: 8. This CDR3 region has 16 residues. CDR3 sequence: CASSVEGRGGWETQYF. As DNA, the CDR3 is TGTGCCAGCAGCGTAGAAGGGCGGGGGGGCTGGGAGACCCAGTACTTC.

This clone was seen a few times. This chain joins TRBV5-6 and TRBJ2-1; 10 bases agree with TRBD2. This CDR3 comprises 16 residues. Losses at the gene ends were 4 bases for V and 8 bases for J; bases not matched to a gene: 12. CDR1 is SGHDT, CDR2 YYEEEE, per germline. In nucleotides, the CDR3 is TGTGCCAGCAGCCCGAAGGGGCTAGCGGGGGTCTATGAGCAGTTCTTC. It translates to CASSPKGLAGVYEQFF.

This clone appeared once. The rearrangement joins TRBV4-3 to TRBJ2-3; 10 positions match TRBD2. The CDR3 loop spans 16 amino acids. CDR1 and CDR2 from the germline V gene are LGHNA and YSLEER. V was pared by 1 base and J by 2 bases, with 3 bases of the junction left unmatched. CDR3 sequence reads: CASSQALAGATDTQYF. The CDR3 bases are TGCGCCAGCAGCCAAGCTCTAGCGGGGGCCACAGATACGCAGTATTTT.

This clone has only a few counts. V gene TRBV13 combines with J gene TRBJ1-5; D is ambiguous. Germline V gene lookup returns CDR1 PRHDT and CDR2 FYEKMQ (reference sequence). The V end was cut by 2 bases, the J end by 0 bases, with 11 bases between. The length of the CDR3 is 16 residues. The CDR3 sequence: CASSLKREGSNQPQHF. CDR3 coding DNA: TGTGCCAGCAGCTTAAAGAGGGAGGGTAGCAATCAGCCCCAGCATTTT.

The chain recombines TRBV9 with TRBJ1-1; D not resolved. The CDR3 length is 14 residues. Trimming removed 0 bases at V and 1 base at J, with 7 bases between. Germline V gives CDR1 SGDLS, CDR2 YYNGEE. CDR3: CASSVVGENTEAFF. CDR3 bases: TGTGCCAGCAGCGTAGTCGGGGAGAACACTGAAGCTTTCTTT.

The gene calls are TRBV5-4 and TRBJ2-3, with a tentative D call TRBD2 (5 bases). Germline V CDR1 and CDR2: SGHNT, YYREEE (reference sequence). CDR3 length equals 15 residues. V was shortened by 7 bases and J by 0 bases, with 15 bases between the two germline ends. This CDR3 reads CASGAVTFSTDTQYF. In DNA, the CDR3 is TGTGCCAGCGGAGCGGTAACATTCAGCACAGATACGCAGTATTTT.

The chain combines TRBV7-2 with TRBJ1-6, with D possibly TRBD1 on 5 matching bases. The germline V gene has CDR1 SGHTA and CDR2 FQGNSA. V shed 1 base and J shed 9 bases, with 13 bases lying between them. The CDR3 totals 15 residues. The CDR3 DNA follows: TGTGCCAGCAGCTTAGATGCAGGGCGGCGTTCACCCCTCCACTTT. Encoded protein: CASSLDAGRRSPLHF.

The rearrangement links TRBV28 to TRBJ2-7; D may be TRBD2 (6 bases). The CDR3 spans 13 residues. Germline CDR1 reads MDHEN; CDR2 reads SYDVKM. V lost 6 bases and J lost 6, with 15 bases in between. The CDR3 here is CASSTRGSREQYF. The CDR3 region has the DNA TGTGCCAGCAGCACGCGGGGTAGCCGCGAGCAGTACTTC.

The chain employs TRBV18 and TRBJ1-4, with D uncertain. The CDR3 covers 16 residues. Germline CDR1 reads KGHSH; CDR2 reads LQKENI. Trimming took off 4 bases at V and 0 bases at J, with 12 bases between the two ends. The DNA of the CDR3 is TGTGCCAGCTCACTTTATGACGGAGCAACTAATGAAAAACTGTTTTTT. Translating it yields CASSLYDGATNEKLFF.

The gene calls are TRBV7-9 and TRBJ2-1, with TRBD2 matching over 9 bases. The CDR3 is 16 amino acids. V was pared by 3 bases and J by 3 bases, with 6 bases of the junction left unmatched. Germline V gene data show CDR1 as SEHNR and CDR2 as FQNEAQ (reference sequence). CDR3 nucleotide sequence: TGTGCCAGCAGCTTCCTAGCGGGGCCCTTCTACAATGAGCAGTTCTTC. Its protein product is CASSFLAGPFYNEQFF.

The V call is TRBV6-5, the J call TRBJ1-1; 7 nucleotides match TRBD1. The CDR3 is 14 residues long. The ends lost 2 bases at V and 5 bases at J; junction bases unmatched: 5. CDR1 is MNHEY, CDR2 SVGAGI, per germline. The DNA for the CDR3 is TGTGCCAGCAGTTACAACAGGGGTAGAACTGAAGCTTTCTTT. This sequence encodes CASSYNRGRTEAFF.

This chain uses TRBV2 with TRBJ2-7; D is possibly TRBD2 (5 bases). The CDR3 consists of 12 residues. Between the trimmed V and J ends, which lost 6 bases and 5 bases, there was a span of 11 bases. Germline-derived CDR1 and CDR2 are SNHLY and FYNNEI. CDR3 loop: CASRDGVHEQYF. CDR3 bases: TGTGCCAGCAGGGACGGGGTCCACGAGCAGTACTTC.